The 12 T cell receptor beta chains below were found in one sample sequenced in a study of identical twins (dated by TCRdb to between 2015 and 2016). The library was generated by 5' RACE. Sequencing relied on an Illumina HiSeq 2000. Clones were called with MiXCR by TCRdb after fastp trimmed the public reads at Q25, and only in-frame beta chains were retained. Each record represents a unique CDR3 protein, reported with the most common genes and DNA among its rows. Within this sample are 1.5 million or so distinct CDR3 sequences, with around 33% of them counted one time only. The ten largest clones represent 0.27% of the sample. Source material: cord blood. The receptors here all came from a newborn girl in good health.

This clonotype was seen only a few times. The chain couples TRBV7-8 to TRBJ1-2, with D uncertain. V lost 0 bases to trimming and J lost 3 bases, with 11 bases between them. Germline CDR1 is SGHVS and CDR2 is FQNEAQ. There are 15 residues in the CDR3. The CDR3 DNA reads TGTGCCAGCAGCTTAGCGCCGATGGGAGACTATGGCTACACCTTC. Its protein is CASSLAPMGDYGYTF.

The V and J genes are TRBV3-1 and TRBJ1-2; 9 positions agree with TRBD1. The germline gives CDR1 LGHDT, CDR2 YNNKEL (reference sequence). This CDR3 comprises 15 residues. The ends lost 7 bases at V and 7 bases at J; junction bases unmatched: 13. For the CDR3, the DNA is TGTGCCAGCACCAACCCTTTGAGACAGGGGGGTGGCTACACCTTC. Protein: CASTNPLRQGGGYTF.

In DNA form, the CDR3 reads TGTGCCAGCAGCCCAGGCGGGCTCAATCAGCCCCAGCATTTT. Translating it yields CASSPGGLNQPQHF. The chain employs TRBV7-2 and TRBJ1-5; D not resolved. Trimming took off 5 bases at V and 3 bases at J, with 11 bases between the two ends. This CDR3 has 14 residues. CDR1 and CDR2 (germline): SGHTA, FQGNSA. The entire variable domain, with the rest obtained from reference TRBV7-2 and TRBJ1-5, is as follows: GAGVSQSPSNKVTEKGKDVELRCDPISGHTALYWYRQSLGQGLEFLIYFQGNSAPDKSGLPSDRFSAERTGGSVSTLTIQRTQQEDSAVYLCASSPGGLNQPQHFGDGTRLSIL.

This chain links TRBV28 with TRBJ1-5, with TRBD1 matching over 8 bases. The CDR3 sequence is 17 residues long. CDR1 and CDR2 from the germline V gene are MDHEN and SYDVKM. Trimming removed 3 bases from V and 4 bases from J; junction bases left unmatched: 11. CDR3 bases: TGTGCCAGCAGTTTTGTGTACGGGACAGGAGGAAATCAGCCCCAGCATTTT. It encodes CASSFVYGTGGNQPQHF. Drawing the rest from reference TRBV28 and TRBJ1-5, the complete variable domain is DVKVTQSSRYLVKRTGEKVFLECVQDMDHENMFWYRQDPGLGLRLIYFSYDVKMKEKGDIPEGYSVSREKKERFSLILESASTNQTSMYLCASSFVYGTGGNQPQHFGDGTRLSIL.

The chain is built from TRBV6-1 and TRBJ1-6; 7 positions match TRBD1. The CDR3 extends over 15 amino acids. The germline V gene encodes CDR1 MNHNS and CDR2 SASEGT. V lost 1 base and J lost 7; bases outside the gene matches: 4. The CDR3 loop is CASSEGAGGNSPLHF. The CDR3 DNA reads TGTGCCAGCAGTGAAGGGGCAGGGGGGAATTCACCCCTCCACTTT.

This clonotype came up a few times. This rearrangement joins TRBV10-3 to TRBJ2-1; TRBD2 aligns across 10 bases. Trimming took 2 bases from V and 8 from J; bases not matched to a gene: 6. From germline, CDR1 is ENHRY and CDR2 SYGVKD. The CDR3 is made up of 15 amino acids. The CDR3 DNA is TGTGCCATCAGTGAGAAAGCGGGGGGGCTAGATGAGCAGTTCTTC. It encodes CAISEKAGGLDEQFF.

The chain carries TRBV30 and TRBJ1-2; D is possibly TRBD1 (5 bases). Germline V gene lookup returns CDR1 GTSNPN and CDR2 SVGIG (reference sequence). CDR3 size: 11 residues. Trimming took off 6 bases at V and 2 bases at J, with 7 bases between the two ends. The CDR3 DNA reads TGTGCCTGCCGGGACAACTATGGCTACACCTTC. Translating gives CACRDNYGYTF.

CDR3 protein: CSAIGLAGVEQYF. The CDR3 coding sequence is TGCAGTGCCATTGGACTAGCGGGGGTGGAGCAGTACTTC. V gene TRBV20-1 combines with J gene TRBJ2-7; 13 bases are shared with TRBD2. V lost 6 bases and J lost 7; bases outside the gene matches: 6. The CDR3 is made up of 13 amino acids. Germline CDR1 and CDR2: DFQATT and SNEGSKA (reference sequence).

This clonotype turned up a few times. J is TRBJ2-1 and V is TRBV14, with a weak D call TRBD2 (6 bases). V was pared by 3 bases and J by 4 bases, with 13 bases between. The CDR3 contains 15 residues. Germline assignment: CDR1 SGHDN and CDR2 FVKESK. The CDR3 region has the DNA TGTGCCAGCAGCCAGATGACTAGTGGGTACAATGAGCAGTTCTTC. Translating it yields CASSQMTSGYNEQFF.

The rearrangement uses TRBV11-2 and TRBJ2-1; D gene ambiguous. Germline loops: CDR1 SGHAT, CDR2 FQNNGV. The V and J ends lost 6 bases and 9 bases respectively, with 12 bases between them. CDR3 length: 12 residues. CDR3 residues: CASRSSTGEQFF. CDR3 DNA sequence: TGTGCCAGCAGATCATCGACTGGTGAGCAGTTCTTC.

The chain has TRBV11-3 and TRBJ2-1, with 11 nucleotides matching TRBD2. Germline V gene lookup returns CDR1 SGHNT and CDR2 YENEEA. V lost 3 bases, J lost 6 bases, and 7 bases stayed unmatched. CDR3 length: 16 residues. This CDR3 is CASSFAGTSGINEQFF. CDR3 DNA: TGTGCCAGCAGCTTCGCCGGGACTAGCGGTATCAATGAGCAGTTCTTC.

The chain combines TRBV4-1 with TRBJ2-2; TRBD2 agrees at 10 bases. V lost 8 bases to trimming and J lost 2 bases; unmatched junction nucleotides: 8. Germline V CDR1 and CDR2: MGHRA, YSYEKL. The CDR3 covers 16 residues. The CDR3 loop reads CASGVAGGYNTGELFF. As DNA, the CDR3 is TGCGCCAGCGGAGTAGCGGGAGGCTACAACACCGGGGAGCTGTTTTTT.